Listed below are T cell receptor beta chains from one sample, sequenced in a study of Graves' ophthalmopathy and Graves' hyperthyroidism. TCRdb reanalysed the multiplex PCR reads using MiXCR and keeps one entry per CDR3 protein. Among about 380,000 distinct CDR3 sequences listed, just over 15% were seen once. Sequencing used peripheral blood. These receptors were taken from a woman under 30 with stable Graves' hyperthyroidism. Both conserved end residues are trimmed from each CDR3. Each record gives: J gene, V gene, CDR3 protein.

TRBJ2-7,TRBV9,ASSVGATGGYEQY
TRBJ1-1,TRBV7-2,ASSLNRAEAF
TRBJ1-1,TRBV6-5,ASSSRQGVAFTEAF
TRBJ1-1,TRBV6-1,ASSPIQSGGTEAF
TRBJ1-1,TRBV19,ASSMDRGTLNTEAF
TRBJ1-2,TRBV6-1,ASSSRLNYGYT
TRBJ2-6,TRBV12-3/TRBV12-4,ASSLSPPGHLSGANVLT
TRBJ2-7,TRBV14,ASSHEDRASLEQY
TRBJ2-7,TRBV3-1,ASSPGLAGRHGSYEQY
TRBJ2-4,TRBV6-1,ASSGRLDQVGIQY
TRBJ2-6,TRBV7-2,ASSLASASGANVLT
TRBJ1-1,TRBV7-7,ASSLDTTTEAF
TRBJ1-3,TRBV20-1,SAQGSGNTIY
TRBJ1-2,TRBV7-6,ASSSLTTGGLGYT
TRBJ1-2,TRBV20-1,SARELTDLNYGYT
TRBJ1-2,TRBV12-3/TRBV12-4,ASSLGYGTGVYYGYT
TRBJ2-7,TRBV5-1,ATKLDRDPLYEQY
TRBJ1-1,TRBV19,ASSTRLGTEAF
TRBJ2-7,TRBV20-1,SAIPVGGDGSYEQY
TRBJ1-5,TRBV4-1,ASSQDRKGRALNQPQH
TRBJ2-2,TRBV5-1,ASSRGQNTGELF
TRBJ1-2,TRBV7-2,ASSLEEGGYGYT
TRBJ2-7,TRBV12-3/TRBV12-4,ASSLWAGGEQY
TRBJ2-7,TRBV5-1,ASSMSGGPYEQY
TRBJ2-7,TRBV20-1,SARDPTGSWEQY
TRBJ2-7,TRBV6-1,ASSDTGITYEQY
TRBJ2-4,TRBV20-1,SARERLAKNIQY
TRBJ1-1,TRBV12-3/TRBV12-4,ASRAEMNTEAF
TRBJ1-6,TRBV11-2,ASSGRKGVSRSYNSPLH
TRBJ1-1,TRBV7-3,ASSVTGTGDTEAF